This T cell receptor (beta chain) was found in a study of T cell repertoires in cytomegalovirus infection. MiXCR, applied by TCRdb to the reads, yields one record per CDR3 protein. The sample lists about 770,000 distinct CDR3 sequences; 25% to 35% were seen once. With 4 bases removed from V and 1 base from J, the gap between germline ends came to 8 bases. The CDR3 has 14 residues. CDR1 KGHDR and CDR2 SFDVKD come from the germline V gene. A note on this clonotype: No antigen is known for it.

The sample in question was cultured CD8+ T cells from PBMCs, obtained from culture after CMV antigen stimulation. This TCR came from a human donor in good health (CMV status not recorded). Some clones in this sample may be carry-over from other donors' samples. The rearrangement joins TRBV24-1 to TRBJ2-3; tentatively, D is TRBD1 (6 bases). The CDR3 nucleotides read TGTGCCACCAGTGACCGACAGGGCACAGATACGCAGTATTTT. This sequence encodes CATSDRQGTDTQYF.